This T cell receptor (beta chain) appears in the sequencing data of a study of blood T cell repertoires in COVID-19. Looked up from germline, CDR1 is SGHRS and CDR2 is YFSETQ. CDR3 length equals 15 residues. Trimming cost V 1 base and J 0 bases, with 8 bases left between them. Method: immunoSEQ multiplex PCR; TCRdb's copy keeps in-frame clones and lacks some. The table has approximately 230,000 clones, 80% to 90% seen once. This TCR was sampled from a man aged 35 to 55 who had recovered from COVID-19. This chain joins TRBV5-1 and TRBJ2-4, with D possibly matching TRBD1 (6 bases). The specimen sequenced was PBMCs or T cells enriched from blood (not recorded which). The CDR3 DNA follows: TGCGCCAGCAGCTTGATAGGGGGAGCCAAAAACATTCAGTACTTC. This translates into CASSLIGGAKNIQYF.